The next 18 T cell receptor beta chains were all read from a single sample in a study of post-analysis software for immune sequencing data. Whole-study findings and limits: In patients, TRBV5-6, TRBV5-1 and TRBV20-1 belonged to roughly five TRBV segments found more frequently than in controls.

Presence of unique molecular identifiers characterized the TCR beta cDNA libraries. TCRdb ran MiXCR on the PCR reads and lists one entry per CDR3 protein. Of about 540,000 distinct CDR3 sequences in the sample, less than 40% are singletons; the top ten hold roughly 6%. No antigens are known for them. Sequencing input: blood. These receptors came from a girl under 18 with multiple sclerosis.

This clonotype appeared a few times. The chain links TRBV6-1 to TRBJ2-6, with 7 bases matching TRBD1. The junction had 11 bases not matched to a gene; V was cut back by 6 bases and J by 0 bases. The CDR3 runs 18 residues. Germline CDR1 is MNHNS and CDR2 is SASEGT. The CDR3 sequence is CASRRWTGDFSGANVLTF. CDR3 nucleotides: TGTGCCAGCAGAAGGTGGACAGGAGACTTCTCTGGGGCCAACGTCCTGACTTTC.

The chain carries TRBV27 and TRBJ2-3; a possible D gene is TRBD1 (6 bases). The CDR3 covers 14 residues. The germline CDR1 and CDR2 sequences are MNHEY and SMNVEV (reference sequence). V shed 6 bases and J shed 2 bases, with 12 bases lying between them. The CDR3 region is CASRPYRDTDTQYF. The CDR3 bases are TGTGCCAGCAGACCCTACAGGGACACAGATACGCAGTATTTT.

This clonotype was recorded once. J is TRBJ1-5 and V is TRBV12-3 or TRBV12-4; D is perhaps TRBD1 (5 bases). The CDR3 has 17 amino acids. Trimming pared 5 bases from V and 0 bases from J, leaving 17 bases between. The CDR3 sequence: CASSPDTGTHSNQPQHF. In DNA, the CDR3 is TGTGCCAGCAGTCCAGACACCGGGACCCATAGCAATCAGCCCCAGCATTTT.

The chain joins TRBV10-3 to TRBJ2-5; the D gene could be TRBD1 or TRBD2 (5 bases each). In germline, CDR1 is ENHRY, CDR2 SYGVKD. The CDR3 spans 16 residues. The germline V and J ends were trimmed by 3 bases and 5 bases, with 19 bases remaining between them. Here the CDR3 DNA reads TGTGCCATCAGTGATCCCGGGACGGGCGGTTTGGAGACCCAGTACTTC. Amino acids: CAISDPGTGGLETQYF.

This chain joins TRBV25-1 and TRBJ2-5; possibly TRBD2 for D (5 bases). V lost 1 base to trimming and J lost 4 bases, with 7 bases between them. Germline V CDR1 and CDR2: MGHDK, SYGVNS. CDR3 length: 13 residues. CDR3 in amino acids: CASSEWGVETQYF. The DNA for the CDR3 is TGTGCCAGCAGTGAATGGGGAGTAGAGACCCAGTACTTC.

The chain recombines TRBV10-3 with TRBJ1-1; tentative D call: TRBD1 (5 bases). This CDR3 comprises 14 residues. Germline CDR1 ENHRY, CDR2 SYGVKD. Between the trimmed V and J ends, which lost 6 bases and 3 bases, there was a span of 14 bases. CDR3 coding DNA: TGTGCCATCAGGGAAGGGGAGTTTGACACTGAAGCTTTCTTT. It translates to CAIREGEFDTEAFF.

The J gene is TRBJ2-1, the V gene TRBV6-2 or TRBV6-3; D uncertain. The CDR3 totals 13 residues. V lost 7 bases and J 9 bases, leaving 16 bases between the germline ends. Germline CDR1 reads MNHEY; CDR2 reads SVGEGT. The CDR3 DNA reads as TGTGCCAGCACAGACGAGGAATGGGGTGAGCAGTTCTTC. It encodes CASTDEEWGEQFF.

The chain combines TRBV20-1 with TRBJ1-4; D might be TRBD1 (5 bases). Germline V lookup: CDR1 DFQATT, CDR2 SNEGSKA (reference sequence). V gave up 4 bases and J gave up 10 bases, with 19 bases separating them. The CDR3 spans 14 residues. Written as DNA, the CDR3 is TGCAGTGCTATCAGTTGGGGGGGAGCGGTAAAACTGTTTTTT. This codes for CSAISWGGAVKLFF.

A few counts support this clonotype. V gene TRBV6-4 combines with J gene TRBJ2-3; 11 bases agree with TRBD2. V trimming: 4 bases; J trimming: 4 bases; junction bases outside the gene matches: 7. The CDR3 length is 16 residues. Germline CDR1 reads MRHNA; CDR2 reads SNTAGT. The CDR3 is CASSGSLAGGPDTQYF. The CDR3 bases are TGTGCCAGCAGTGGAAGCCTAGCGGGGGGCCCAGATACGCAGTATTTT.

This clonotype has a count of ten or more. V is TRBV7-3 and J is TRBJ1-2, with D perhaps TRBD1 (6 bases). With 6 bases removed from V and 2 bases from J, the gap between germline ends came to 10 bases. Per germline, CDR1 SGHTA and CDR2 FQGTGA. There are 13 residues in the CDR3. The CDR3 bases are TGTGCCAGCAGATTGGACAGAAACTATGGCTACACCTTC. This codes for CASRLDRNYGYTF.

The chain links TRBV24-1 to TRBJ2-4; 7 bases line up with TRBD1. From germline, CDR1 is KGHDR and CDR2 SFDVKD. Trimming took 4 bases from V and 6 from J; bases not matched to a gene: 8. This CDR3 is built from 15 residues. CDR3 loop: CATSDPGQEVNIQYF. The DNA for the CDR3 is TGTGCCACCAGTGACCCTGGACAGGAGGTAAACATTCAGTACTTC.

This clonotype was detected once. The gene calls are TRBV6-2 or TRBV6-3 and TRBJ2-1; a possible D gene is TRBD2 (6 bases). The CDR3 consists of 12 residues. Germline CDR1 MNHEY, CDR2 SVGEGT. Trimming removed 0 bases at V and 14 bases at J, with 11 bases between. DNA of the CDR3: TGTGCCAGCAGTTACTCGTCCAGGGAGGAGTTCTTC. Protein product: CASSYSSREEFF.

This rearrangement joins TRBV28 to TRBJ1-6; D is possibly TRBD1 (6 bases). Between the trimmed V and J ends, which lost 2 bases and 9 bases, there was a span of 14 bases. The CDR3 sequence is 15 residues long. CDR1 is MDHEN and CDR2 is SYDVKM in the germline V gene. The CDR3: CASSLGQGNGSPLHF. DNA of the CDR3: TGTGCCAGCAGTTTAGGGCAGGGGAACGGTTCACCCCTCCACTTT.

This clonotype was detected only once. For the CDR3, the DNA is TGCGCCAGCAGCTTAGACAGGCCTGCCACAGATACGCAGTATTTT. Amino acids: CASSLDRPATDTQYF. The rearrangement uses TRBV5-1 and TRBJ2-3; D might be TRBD1 (6 bases). The V end was cut by 2 bases, the J end by 2 bases, with 12 bases between. The CDR3 spans 15 residues. Germline V gives CDR1 SGHRS, CDR2 YFSETQ.

This chain uses TRBV13 with TRBJ2-3; weak D call: TRBD1 (6 bases). V was pared by 5 bases and J by 2 bases, with 14 bases between. CDR3 length equals 15 residues. Germline V gives CDR1 PRHDT, CDR2 FYEKMQ (reference sequence). CDR3 sequence: CASSPGQQYTDTQYF. The CDR3 DNA reads TGTGCCAGCAGCCCAGGACAGCAGTACACAGATACGCAGTATTTT.

V is TRBV4-1 and J is TRBJ1-4; TRBD1 matches 7 bases. V lost 0 bases to trimming and J lost 5 bases; unmatched junction nucleotides: 6. CDR1 is MGHRA, CDR2 YSYEKL, per germline. CDR3 length: 16 amino acids. The CDR3 DNA is TGCGCCAGCAGCCAAGATAAGACAGGGCGGAATGAAAAACTGTTTTTT. Its translation: CASSQDKTGRNEKLFF.

In regard to this clonotype: The junction and the germline gene differ at one end; a read error may be behind it. The chain couples TRBV10-3 to TRBJ1-2, with unresolved D. CDR1 is ENHRY and CDR2 is SYGVKD in the germline V gene. This CDR3 has 14 amino acids. CDR3 residues: CAISESSGSYGHTF. In DNA form, the CDR3 reads TGTGCCATCAGTGAGTCCTCGGGGAGCTATGGCCACACCTTC.

This chain links TRBV12-3 or TRBV12-4 with TRBJ2-1; D possibly corresponds to TRBD2 (6 bases). V was shortened by 5 bases and J by 6 bases, with 11 bases between the two germline ends. This CDR3 region has 13 residues. The CDR3 DNA reads as TGTGCCAGCAGTACCGGACTATCCAATGAGCAGTTCTTC. It translates to CASSTGLSNEQFF.